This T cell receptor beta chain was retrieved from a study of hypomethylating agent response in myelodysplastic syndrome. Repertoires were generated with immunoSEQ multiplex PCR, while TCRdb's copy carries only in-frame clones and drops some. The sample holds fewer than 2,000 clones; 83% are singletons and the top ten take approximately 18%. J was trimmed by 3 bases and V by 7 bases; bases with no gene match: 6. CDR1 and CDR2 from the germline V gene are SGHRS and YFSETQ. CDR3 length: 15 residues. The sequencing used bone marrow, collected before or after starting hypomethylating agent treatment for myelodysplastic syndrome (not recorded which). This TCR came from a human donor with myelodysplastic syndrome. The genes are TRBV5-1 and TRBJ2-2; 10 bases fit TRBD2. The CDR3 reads CASGLAGVDTGELFF. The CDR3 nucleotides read TGCGCCAGCGGTCTAGCGGGAGTTGACACCGGGGAGCTGTTTTTT.